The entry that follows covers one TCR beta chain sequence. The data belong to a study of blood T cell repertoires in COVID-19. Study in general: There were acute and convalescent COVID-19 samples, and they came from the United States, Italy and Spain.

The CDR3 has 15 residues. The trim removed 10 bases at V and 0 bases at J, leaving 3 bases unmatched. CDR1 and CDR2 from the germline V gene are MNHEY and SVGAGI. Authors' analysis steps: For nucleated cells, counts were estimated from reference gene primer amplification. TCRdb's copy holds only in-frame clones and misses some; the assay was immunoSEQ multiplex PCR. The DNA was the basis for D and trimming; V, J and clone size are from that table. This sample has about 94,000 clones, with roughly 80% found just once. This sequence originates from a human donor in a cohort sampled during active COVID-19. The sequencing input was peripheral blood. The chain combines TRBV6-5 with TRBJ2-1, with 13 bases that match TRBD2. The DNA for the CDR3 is TGTGCCAACCGACTAGCGGGAGGCTCCTACAATGAGCAGTTCTTC. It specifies CANRLAGGSYNEQFF.